In this sample, the clone carrying this T cell receptor (beta chain) turned up once. These data belong to a study of blood T cell repertoires in COVID-19. Study details: COVID-19 samples from acute and convalescent phases originated in the United States, Italy and Spain.

Germline V gene data show CDR1 as LGHDT and CDR2 as YNNKEL (reference sequence). The CDR3 covers 15 residues. Trimming took 4 bases from V and 6 from J; bases not matched to a gene: 9. Authors' analysis steps: Quantification of nucleated cells was approximated via reference gene primer amplification. TCRdb's table, derived via immunoSEQ multiplex PCR, lists solely in-frame clones and lacks some. From that table come the V and J calls and clone size; the DNA was used to work out D and trimming. Among tens of thousands of clones listed, about 80% were seen once. The V and J genes are TRBV3-1 (or the pseudogene TRBV3-2) and TRBJ1-5; 7 bases align to TRBD1. The receptor was derived from a man at least 80 years old with acute or convalescent COVID-19. The sample was peripheral blood. The CDR3 spells CASSPKTGNAQPQHF. CDR3 coding DNA: TGTGCCAGCAGCCCCAAGACAGGGAACGCTCAGCCCCAGCATTTT.